Sequencing of this T cell receptor (beta chain) was carried out in a study of T cells in Graves' hyperthyroidism and ophthalmopathy. Across the study: Upon initial diagnosis and before any treatment, peripheral blood was collected.

Template material for amplifying TCR beta CDR3 regions consisted of RNA transcripts. The HTBI primer set served for first-round RT-PCR of the TCR CDR3. TCRdb reprocessed the multiplex PCR reads via MiXCR and lists one record per CDR3 protein. Of hundreds of thousands of distinct CDR3 sequences listed, 38% are singletons. Investigators excluded patients with uncontrolled infection, other autoimmune disease, pregnancy or lactation. The diagnostic basis comprised clinical symptoms, serum thyroxine and TRAb, thyroid ultrasound and orbital computed tomography. Study-wide results and limits: In blood, most of the thyroid clonotypes expanded above 0.001 were also present.

Comments on this clonotype: Its target is unknown.

The CDR3 runs to 14 residues. Trimming at V came to 8 bases and at J to 4 bases, leaving 6 bases not matched to a gene. The sample was blood. The chain carries TRBV12-3 or TRBV12-4 and TRBJ1-5, with 9 bases fitting TRBD1. The receptor comes from a young man with Graves' hyperthyroidism. This CDR3 reads CASRDRVANQPQHF. The CDR3 DNA sequence: TGTGCCAGCCGGGACAGGGTCGCAAATCAGCCCCAGCATTTT.